The clone carrying this T cell receptor beta chain was observed a single time. Its matching antigen is unknown. These data are taken from a study of graft-versus-host responses after intestinal transplantation. Points from the study as a whole: Clonal ratios of graft-versus-host to host-versus-graft in allografts were high for patients exhibiting graft-donor T cell macrochimerism. Recipient-marrow GvH clones were detected, some having first appeared in ileum or blood. Early HvG declines after transplant were associated with peak circulating GvH clone levels.

Clones were read by immunoSEQ multiplex PCR, and TCRdb kept only the in-frame ones, dropping some. This table has tens of thousands of clones, around 90% appearing once. V lost 2 bases and J lost 5, with 5 bases in between. The CDR3 runs to 11 residues. Germline CDR1 reads DFQATT; CDR2 reads SNEGSKA (reference sequence). This TCR derives from a human donor who was the organ donor for an intestinal transplant. This material consisted of unstimulated CD4+ T cells sorted from spleen or lymph node cells, taken before transplant. The chain couples TRBV20-1 to TRBJ2-3; unclear D gene. CDR3 in amino acids: CSARREDTQYF. DNA of the CDR3: TGCAGTGCTAGAAGGGAAGATACGCAGTATTTT.